The 7 T cell receptor beta chains in this list originate from one sample, sequenced in a study of T cell responses to AZD1222 COVID-19 vaccine. The assay was immunoSEQ multiplex PCR, and TCRdb's table has in-frame clones only and misses some. The data show around 110,000 clones, about nine tenths seen once. The source was peripheral blood, collected on day 0 of AZD1222 vaccination. These receptors were taken from an adult in good health.

The V gene is TRBV5-4, the J gene TRBJ1-5; possible D gene TRBD1, 6 bases. Trimming stripped 3 bases from V and 1 base from J, with 14 bases between. CDR3 size: 16 residues. Looked up from germline, CDR1 is SGHNT and CDR2 is YYREEE (reference sequence). The CDR3 reads CASSSGGGQSNQPQHF. The CDR3, as DNA: TGTGCCAGCAGCTCTGGAGGCGGACAGAGCAATCAGCCCCAGCATTTT.

The CDR3 DNA reads TGTGCCAGCAGCTTAAGGTCTAGCGGGAGAGGCGAGCAGTACTTC. It is translated as CASSLRSSGRGEQYF. This chain connects TRBV7-9 to TRBJ2-7, with 10 bases aligning to TRBD2. Losses at the gene ends were 2 bases for V and 6 bases for J; bases not matched to a gene: 7. The CDR3 totals 15 residues. Germline-derived CDR1 and CDR2 are SEHNR and FQNEAQ (reference sequence).

The rearrangement links TRBV19 to TRBJ1-1; no clear D. This CDR3 is 14 amino acids long. The V end lost 1 base, the J end lost 5 bases, and 11 bases lay between the germline ends. Germline V lookup: CDR1 LNHDA, CDR2 SQIVND (reference sequence). In nucleotides, the CDR3 is TGTGCCAGTAGTATAGGGAGGATGGGAACTGAAGCTTTCTTT. It translates to CASSIGRMGTEAFF.

J is TRBJ1-2 and V is TRBV27; 9 bases match TRBD1. This CDR3 contains 14 residues. From germline, CDR1 is MNHEY and CDR2 SMNVEV (reference sequence). V gave up 2 bases and J gave up 4 bases; unmatched junction bases: 2. Here the CDR3 DNA reads TGTGCCAGCAGTTTAACGGACAGGGGCTATGGCTACACCTTC. Its protein product is CASSLTDRGYGYTF.

This chain uses TRBV5-1 with TRBJ1-2; a weak D match, TRBD1 (5 bases). The CDR3 totals 14 residues. The germline gives CDR1 SGHRS, CDR2 YFSETQ. V lost 6 bases and J 7 bases, leaving 19 bases between the germline ends. The CDR3 spells CASTKTDRRSGYTF. DNA for the CDR3: TGCGCCAGCACTAAGACAGATCGACGGAGTGGCTACACCTTC. The full variable domain, with the rest looked up from reference TRBV5-1 and TRBJ1-2, is KAGVTQTPRYLIKTRGQQVTLSCSPISGHRSVSWYQQTPGQGLQFLFEYFSETQRNKGNFPGRFSGRQFSNSRSEMNVSTLELGDSALYLCASTKTDRRSGYTFGSGTRLTVV.

This clone was detected only a few times. The rearrangement joins TRBV3-1 (or the pseudogene TRBV3-2) to TRBJ2-5; D not certain. Looked up from germline, CDR1 is LGHDT and CDR2 is YNNKEL (reference sequence). The CDR3 has 12 residues. The V and J ends lost 0 bases and 6 bases respectively, with 5 bases between them. CDR3: CASSQESKTQYF. In DNA, the CDR3 is TGTGCCAGCAGCCAAGAATCCAAGACCCAGTACTTC.

The rearrangement joins TRBV7-9 to TRBJ2-1; no clear D gene. Germline CDR1 SEHNR, CDR2 FQNEAQ (reference sequence). The V end lost 4 bases, the J end lost 11 bases, and 9 bases lay between the germline ends. CDR3 length: 11 residues. CDR3 nucleotide sequence: TGTGCCAGCAGCTCCATAGAGAAGCAGTTCTTC. Protein: CASSSIEKQFF.